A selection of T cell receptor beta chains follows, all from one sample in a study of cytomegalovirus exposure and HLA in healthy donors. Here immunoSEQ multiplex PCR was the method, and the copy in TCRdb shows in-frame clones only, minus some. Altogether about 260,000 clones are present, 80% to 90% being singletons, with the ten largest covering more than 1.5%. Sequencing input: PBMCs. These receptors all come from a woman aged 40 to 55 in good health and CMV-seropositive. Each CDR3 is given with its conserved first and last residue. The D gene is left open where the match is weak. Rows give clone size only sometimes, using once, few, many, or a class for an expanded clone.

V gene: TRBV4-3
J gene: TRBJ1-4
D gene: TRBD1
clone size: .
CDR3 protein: CASSPLSGQGALNEKLFF
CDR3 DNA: TGCGCCAGCAGCCCACTTTCGGGACAGGGGGCCCTTAATGAAAAACTGTTTTTT

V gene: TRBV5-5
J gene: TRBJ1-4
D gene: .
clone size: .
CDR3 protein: CASSTPRTDRREKLFF
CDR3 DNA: TGTGCCAGCAGCACACCTAGGACAGATAGGCGTGAAAAACTGTTTTTT

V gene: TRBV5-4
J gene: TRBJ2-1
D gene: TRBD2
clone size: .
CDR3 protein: CASSLVAGGDNEQFF
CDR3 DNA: TGTGCCAGCAGCTTGGTAGCGGGAGGTGACAATGAGCAGTTCTTC

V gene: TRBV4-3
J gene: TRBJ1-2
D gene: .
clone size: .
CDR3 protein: CASSQDPTSNYGYTF
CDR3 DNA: TGCGCCAGCAGCCAAGATCCCACTTCTAACTATGGCTACACCTTC

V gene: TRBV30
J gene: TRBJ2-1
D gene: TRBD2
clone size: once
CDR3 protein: CAWEGLADYNEQFF
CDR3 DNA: TGTGCCTGGGAAGGACTAGCGGACTACAATGAGCAGTTCTTC

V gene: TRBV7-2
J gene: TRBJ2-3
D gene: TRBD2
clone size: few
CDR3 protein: CASSRTSGSLGDTQYF
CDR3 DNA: TGTGCCAGCAGCCGGACTAGCGGTTCCCTAGGAGATACGCAGTATTTT

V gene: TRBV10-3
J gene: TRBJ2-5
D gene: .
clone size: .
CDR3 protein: CAISESPGGIQETQHF
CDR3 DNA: TGTGCCATCAGTGAGTCCCCCGGCGGGATCCAAGAGACCCAGCACTTC

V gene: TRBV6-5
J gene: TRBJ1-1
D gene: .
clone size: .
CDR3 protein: CASTPPGTSGKAFF
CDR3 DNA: TGTGCCAGCACTCCCCCTGGGACTTCTGGGAAAGCTTTCTTT

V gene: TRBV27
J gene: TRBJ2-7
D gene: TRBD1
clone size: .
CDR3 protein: CASSSPTGLGSYEQYF
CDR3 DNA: TGTGCCAGCAGTTCCCCGACAGGGCTCGGCTCCTACGAGCAGTACTTC

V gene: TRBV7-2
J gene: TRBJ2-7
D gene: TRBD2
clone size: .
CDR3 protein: CASSLLAGGYEQYF
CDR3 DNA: TGTGCCAGCAGTCTACTGGCGGGAGGTTACGAGCAGTACTTC

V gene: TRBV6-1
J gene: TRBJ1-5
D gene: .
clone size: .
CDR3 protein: CASSETHAGEKQPQHF
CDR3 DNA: TGTGCCAGCAGTGAGACCCATGCAGGGGAGAAGCAGCCCCAGCATTTT

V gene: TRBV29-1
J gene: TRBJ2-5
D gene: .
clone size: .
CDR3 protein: CSVEDPTQGAQETQYF
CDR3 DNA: TGCAGCGTTGAAGATCCAACACAGGGTGCCCAAGAGACCCAGTACTTC

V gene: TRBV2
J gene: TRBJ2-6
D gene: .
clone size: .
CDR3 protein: CASPIRAGANVLTF
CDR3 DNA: TGTGCCAGCCCCATCAGGGCAGGGGCCAACGTCCTGACTTTC

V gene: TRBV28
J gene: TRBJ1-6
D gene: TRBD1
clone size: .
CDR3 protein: CASSFGTVLDNSPLHF
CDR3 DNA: TGTGCCAGCAGTTTCGGGACAGTGCTTGATAATTCACCCCTCCACTTT

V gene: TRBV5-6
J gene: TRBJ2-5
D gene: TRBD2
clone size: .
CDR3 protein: CASSPLAGQQETQYF
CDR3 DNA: TGTGCCAGCAGCCCACTAGCGGGTCAACAAGAGACCCAGTACTTC

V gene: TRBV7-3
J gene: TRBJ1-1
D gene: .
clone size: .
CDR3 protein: CASSLDRGSTEAFF
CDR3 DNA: TGTGCCAGCAGCTTAGATAGGGGGAGTACTGAAGCTTTCTTT

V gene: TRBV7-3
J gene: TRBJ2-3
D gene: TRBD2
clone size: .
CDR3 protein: CASSLLAGGGTDTQYF
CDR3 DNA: TGTGCCAGCAGCTTACTTGCGGGAGGGGGCACAGATACGCAGTATTTT

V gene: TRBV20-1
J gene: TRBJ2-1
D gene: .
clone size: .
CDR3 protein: CSAQISEQFF
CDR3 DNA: TGCAGTGCTCAGATCTCGGAGCAGTTCTTC

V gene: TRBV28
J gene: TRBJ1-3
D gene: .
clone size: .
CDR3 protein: CASSSGDGNTIYF
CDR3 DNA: TGTGCCAGCAGTTCAGGGGACGGAAACACCATATATTTT

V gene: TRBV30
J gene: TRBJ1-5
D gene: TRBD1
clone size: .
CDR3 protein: CAWSLDRVNQPQHF
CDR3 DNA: TGTGCCTGGAGTTTGGACAGGGTAAATCAGCCCCAGCATTTT

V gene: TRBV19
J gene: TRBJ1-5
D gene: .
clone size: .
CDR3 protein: CASSIIANRGNQPQHF
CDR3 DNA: TGTGCCAGTAGTATTATTGCCAACCGAGGCAATCAGCCCCAGCATTTT

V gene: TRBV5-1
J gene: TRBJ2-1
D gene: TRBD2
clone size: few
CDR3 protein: CASSLGERTSVYNEQFF
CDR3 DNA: TGCGCCAGCAGCTTGGGGGAAAGGACTAGCGTATACAATGAGCAGTTCTTC

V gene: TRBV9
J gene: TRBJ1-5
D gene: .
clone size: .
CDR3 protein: CASSVGSYSNQPQHF
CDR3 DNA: TGTGCCAGCAGCGTAGGTAGCTATAGCAATCAGCCCCAGCATTTT

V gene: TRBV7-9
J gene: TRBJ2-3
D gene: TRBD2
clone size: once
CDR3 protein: CASSFGLAAFTDTQYF
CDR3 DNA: TGTGCCAGCAGCTTTGGGCTAGCGGCGTTCACAGATACGCAGTATTTT

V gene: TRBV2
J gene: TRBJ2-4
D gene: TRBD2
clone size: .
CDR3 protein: CASSRTSGSMSKNIQYF
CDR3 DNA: TGTGCCAGCAGTAGGACTAGCGGGAGTATGTCCAAAAACATTCAGTACTTC

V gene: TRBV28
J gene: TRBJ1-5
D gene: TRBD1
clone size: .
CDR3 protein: CASSLPGQGNQPQHF
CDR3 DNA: TGTGCCAGCAGTCTCCCGGGACAGGGCAATCAGCCCCAGCATTTT

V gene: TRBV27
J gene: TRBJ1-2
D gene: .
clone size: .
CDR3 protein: CASSFWGGRYGYTF
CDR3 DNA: TGTGCCAGCAGTTTCTGGGGCGGCCGCTATGGCTACACCTTC

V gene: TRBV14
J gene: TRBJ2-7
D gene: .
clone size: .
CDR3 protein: CASSQGRGEQYF
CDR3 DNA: TGTGCCAGCAGCCAAGGTCGAGGGGAGCAGTACTTC

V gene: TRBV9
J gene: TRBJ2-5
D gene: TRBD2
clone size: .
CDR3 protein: CASSVGLAGVPETQYF
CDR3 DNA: TGTGCCAGCAGCGTCGGACTAGCGGGAGTCCCAGAGACCCAGTACTTC

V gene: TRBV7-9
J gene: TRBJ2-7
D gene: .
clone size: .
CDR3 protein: CASSLTGTPYEQYF
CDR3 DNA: TGTGCCAGCAGCTTAACCGGGACACCTTACGAGCAGTACTTC

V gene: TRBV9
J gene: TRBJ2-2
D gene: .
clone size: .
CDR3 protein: CASSPLPGFQMGELFF
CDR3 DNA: TGTGCCAGCAGCCCACTCCCGGGTTTTCAGATGGGGGAGCTGTTTTTT

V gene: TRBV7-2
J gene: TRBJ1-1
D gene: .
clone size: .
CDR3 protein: CASSFGGARNTEAFF
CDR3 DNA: TGTGCCAGCAGCTTTGGGGGGGCGCGGAACACTGAAGCTTTCTTT

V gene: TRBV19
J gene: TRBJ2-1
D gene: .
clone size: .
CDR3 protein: CASSIVASDNEQFF
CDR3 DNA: TGTGCCAGTAGTATAGTAGCTAGCGACAATGAGCAGTTCTTC

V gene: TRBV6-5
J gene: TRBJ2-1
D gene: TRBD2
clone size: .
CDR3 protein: CASSYSALAGYNEQFF
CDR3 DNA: TGTGCCAGCAGTTACTCGGCCCTAGCGGGGTACAATGAGCAGTTCTTC

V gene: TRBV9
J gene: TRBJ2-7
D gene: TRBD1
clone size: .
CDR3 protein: CASSVGHRGPYEQYF
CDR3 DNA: TGTGCCAGCAGCGTGGGCCACAGGGGGCCGTACGAGCAGTACTTC

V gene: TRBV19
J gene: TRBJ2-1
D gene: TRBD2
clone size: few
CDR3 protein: CASSGSGGGFNEQFF
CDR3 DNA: TGTGCCAGTAGTGGAAGCGGGGGTGGCTTCAATGAGCAGTTCTTC

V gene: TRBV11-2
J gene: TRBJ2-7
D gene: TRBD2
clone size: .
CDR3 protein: CASSFSGLAGYEQYF
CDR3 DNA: TGTGCCAGCAGCTTTTCGGGACTAGCGGGATACGAGCAGTACTTC

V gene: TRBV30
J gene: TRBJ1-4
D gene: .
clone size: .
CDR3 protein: CAWSFAPNEKLFF
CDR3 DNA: TGTGCCTGGAGTTTCGCGCCGAATGAAAAACTGTTTTTT

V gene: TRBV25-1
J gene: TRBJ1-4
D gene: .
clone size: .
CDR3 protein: CASTQTGLNEKLFF
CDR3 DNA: TGTGCCAGCACCCAGACAGGCCTTAATGAAAAACTGTTTTTT

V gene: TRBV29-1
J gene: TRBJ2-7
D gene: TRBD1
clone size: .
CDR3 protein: CSAEIREPGGNEQYF
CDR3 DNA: TGCAGCGCTGAAATAAGGGAGCCAGGGGGCAACGAGCAGTACTTC

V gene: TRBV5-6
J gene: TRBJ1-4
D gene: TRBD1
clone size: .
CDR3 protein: CASSLQGFGDEKLFF
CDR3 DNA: TGTGCCAGCAGCTTACAGGGGTTCGGGGATGAAAAACTGTTTTTT

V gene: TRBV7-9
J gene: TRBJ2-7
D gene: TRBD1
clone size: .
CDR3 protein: CASSLGAGGLSSYEQYF
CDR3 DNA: TGTGCCAGCAGCTTAGGCGCAGGGGGTCTGAGCTCCTACGAGCAGTACTTC

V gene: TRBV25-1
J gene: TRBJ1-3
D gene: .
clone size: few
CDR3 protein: CASTADSGNTIYF
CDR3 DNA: TGTGCCAGCACGGCGGACTCTGGAAACACCATATATTTT

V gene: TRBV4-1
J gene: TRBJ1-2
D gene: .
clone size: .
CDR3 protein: CASSPDSSTGIHGYTF
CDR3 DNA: TGCGCCAGCAGCCCCGATTCCTCCACAGGGATCCATGGCTACACCTTC

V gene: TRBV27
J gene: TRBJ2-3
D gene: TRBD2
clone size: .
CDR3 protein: CASSLSYQREVADTQYF
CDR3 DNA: TGTGCCAGCAGTTTATCTTACCAACGGGAGGTCGCAGATACGCAGTATTTT

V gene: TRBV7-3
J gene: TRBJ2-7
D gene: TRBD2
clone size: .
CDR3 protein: CASSLTASGVGEQYF
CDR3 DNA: TGTGCCAGCAGCTTAACAGCTAGCGGAGTGGGCGAGCAGTACTTC

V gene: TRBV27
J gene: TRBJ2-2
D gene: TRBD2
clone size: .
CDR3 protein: CASTSSGRNTGELFF
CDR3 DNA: TGTGCCAGCACCTCTAGCGGGCGGAACACCGGGGAGCTGTTTTTT

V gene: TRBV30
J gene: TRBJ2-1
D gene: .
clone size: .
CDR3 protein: CAWSDWAAAEFF
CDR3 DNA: TGTGCCTGGAGTGACTGGGCAGCGGCGGAGTTCTTC

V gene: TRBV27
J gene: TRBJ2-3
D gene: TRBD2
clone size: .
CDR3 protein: CASSSPGLAGVRDTQYF
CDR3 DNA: TGTGCCAGCAGTTCCCCGGGACTAGCGGGAGTACGGGATACGCAGTATTTT

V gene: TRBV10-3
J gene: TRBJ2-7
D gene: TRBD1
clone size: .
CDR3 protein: CAIRTWDSYEQYF
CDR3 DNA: TGTGCCATCAGAACCTGGGACAGCTACGAGCAGTACTTC

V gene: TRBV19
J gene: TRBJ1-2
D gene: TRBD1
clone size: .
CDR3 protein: CASSSLDRVGYGYTF
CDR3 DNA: TGTGCCAGTAGTAGCCTGGACAGGGTAGGCTATGGCTACACCTTC

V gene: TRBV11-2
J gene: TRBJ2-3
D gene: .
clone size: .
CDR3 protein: CATRESGGHTDTQYF
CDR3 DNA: TGTGCCACCAGGGAGAGCGGAGGCCACACAGATACGCAGTATTTT

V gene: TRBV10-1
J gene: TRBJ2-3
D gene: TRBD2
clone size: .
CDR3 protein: CASFPFTSASTDTQYF
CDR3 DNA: TGCGCCAGTTTCCCTTTTACTAGCGCGAGCACAGATACGCAGTATTTT

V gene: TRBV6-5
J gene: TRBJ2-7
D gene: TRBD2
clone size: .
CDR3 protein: CASTPAGGKDYEQYF
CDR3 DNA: TGTGCCAGCACCCCAGCGGGGGGTAAAGACTACGAGCAGTACTTC

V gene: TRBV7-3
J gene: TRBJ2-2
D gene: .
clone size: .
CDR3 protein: CASSLSQNTGELFF
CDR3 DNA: TGTGCCAGCAGCTTAAGTCAGAACACCGGGGAGCTGTTTTTT

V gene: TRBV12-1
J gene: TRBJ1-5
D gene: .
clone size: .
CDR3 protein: CASSSRQGAHFGNQPQHF
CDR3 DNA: TGTGCCAGCAGCTCACGGCAGGGGGCGCATTTTGGCAATCAGCCCCAGCATTTT

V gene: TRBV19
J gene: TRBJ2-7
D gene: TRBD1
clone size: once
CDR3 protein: CASSLGTGRISYEQYF
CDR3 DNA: TGTGCCAGTAGTCTTGGGACAGGGAGAATCTCCTACGAGCAGTACTTC

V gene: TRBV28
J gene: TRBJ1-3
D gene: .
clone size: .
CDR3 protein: CASSLQKTGSGNTIYF
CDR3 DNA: TGTGCCAGCAGTTTACAAAAAACAGGCTCTGGAAACACCATATATTTT

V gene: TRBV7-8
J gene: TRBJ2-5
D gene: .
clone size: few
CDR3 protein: CASSLPRSGARETQYF
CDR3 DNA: TGTGCCAGCAGTCTCCCACGCTCAGGGGCGCGAGAGACCCAGTACTTC